Shown below are 28 T cell receptor beta chains from a single sample sequenced in a study of OX40 agonist ivuxolimab in advanced cancers. Sequencing used immunoSEQ multiplex PCR; TCRdb keeps in-frame clones, though not all of them. The sample lists 48,000 or so clones; around 90% were seen once. The source material was CD4+ or CD8+ T cells sorted from blood, sampled in a trial of the OX40 agonist ivuxolimab. Receptors originate from an adult with an advanced solid tumor such as melanoma, head and neck, liver or kidney cancer.

The chain has TRBV29-1 and TRBJ1-1, with D possibly being TRBD1 (5 bases). The CDR3 extends over 15 amino acids. Trimming cost V 3 bases and J 10 bases, with 24 bases left between them. The V gene's germline CDR1 is SQVTM and CDR2 ANQGSEA. CDR3 sequence reads: CSVDNPGTAMRRAFF. CDR3 in DNA: TGCAGCGTTGACAATCCCGGGACCGCTATGAGGAGAGCTTTCTTT.

The chain employs TRBV11-2 and TRBJ2-3, with unresolved D. With 4 bases removed from V and 2 bases from J, the gap between germline ends came to 13 bases. Germline V gene sequence: CDR1 SGHAT, CDR2 FQNNGV. This CDR3 is built from 15 residues. CDR3 DNA: TGTGCCAGCAGCTCGCCTTTGACTGACACAGATACGCAGTATTTT. Protein sequence: CASSSPLTDTDTQYF.

This clone has only one observation. The chain joins TRBV6-5 to TRBJ1-2; weak D call: TRBD1 (5 bases). This CDR3 contains 14 residues. Looked up from germline, CDR1 is MNHEY and CDR2 is SVGAGI. V was shortened by 5 bases and J by 1 base, with 11 bases between the two germline ends. The chain's CDR3 is CASSPGHFNYGYTF. In nucleotides, the CDR3 is TGTGCCAGCAGTCCCGGACACTTTAACTATGGCTACACCTTC.

The rearrangement links TRBV6-1 to TRBJ1-1, with D possibly matching TRBD1 (5 bases). CDR1 and CDR2 (germline): MNHNS, SASEGT. Trimming cost V 6 bases and J 5 bases, with 16 bases left between them. The length of the CDR3 is 14 residues. CDR3 region: CASSPGAAGTEAFF. The CDR3 coding sequence is TGTGCCAGCAGCCCCGGGGCTGCCGGGACTGAAGCTTTCTTT.

The gene calls are TRBV5-4 and TRBJ1-1; D uncertain. CDR3 size: 15 residues. The V gene lost 1 base and the J gene lost 2 bases, with 12 bases spanning the gap. Germline V gene data show CDR1 as SGHNT and CDR2 as YYREEE (reference sequence). Here the CDR3 DNA reads TGTGCCAGCAGCTTGTCTGGGTTGGGAAACACTGAAGCTTTCTTT. Its translation: CASSLSGLGNTEAFF.

This chain joins TRBV28 and TRBJ2-3, with D maybe TRBD1 (6 bases). Trimming removed 7 bases from V and 2 bases from J, with 16 bases in between. The CDR3 contains 15 residues. Germline CDR1 MDHEN, CDR2 SYDVKM. The CDR3 sequence: CASTSGALNTDTQYF. As DNA, the CDR3 is TGTGCCAGCACGTCAGGGGCTCTCAACACAGATACGCAGTATTTT.

With respect to this clone: The same CDR3 also results from other DNA sequences found in this sample. DNA of the CDR3: TGCAGCGTTGCGCCGGGGGATACGCAGTATTTT. Amino acid sequence: CSVAPGDTQYF. The chain is built from TRBV29-1 and TRBJ2-3, with D perhaps matching TRBD2 (5 bases). V was pared by 4 bases and J by 6 bases, with 8 bases between. Germline CDR1 SQVTM, CDR2 ANQGSEA. This CDR3 comprises 11 residues.

The chain couples TRBV5-1 to TRBJ1-2, with TRBD1 identical over 8 bases. The length of the CDR3 is 14 residues. The junction had 7 bases not matched to a gene; V was cut back by 4 bases and J by 5 bases. The germline gives CDR1 SGHRS, CDR2 YFSETQ. CDR3 coding DNA: TGCGCCAGCAGCGAGACAGGGGTGACTTATGGCTACACCTTC. Amino acid sequence: CASSETGVTYGYTF.

The chain recombines TRBV9 with TRBJ2-5; TRBD1 or TRBD2 may be the D gene (5 bases each). The CDR3 length is 14 residues. V dropped 3 bases and J dropped 1 base, with 10 bases sitting between them. Germline assignment: CDR1 SGDLS and CDR2 YYNGEE. CDR3 coding DNA: TGTGCCAGCAGCGCAGGGACGTCCCAAGAGACCCAGTACTTC. It yields the protein CASSAGTSQETQYF. Filled out from reference TRBV9 and TRBJ2-5, the complete variable domain reads DSGVTQTPKHLITATGQRVTLRCSPRSGDLSVYWYQQSLDQGLQFLIQYYNGEERAKGNILERFSAQQFPDLHSELNLSSLELGDSALYFCASSAGTSQETQYFGPGTRLLVL.

This rearrangement joins TRBV7-2 to TRBJ1-1; TRBD1 aligns across 7 bases. Germline lookup yields CDR1 SGHTA and CDR2 FQGNSA. This CDR3 comprises 16 residues. Losses at the gene ends were 2 bases for V and 0 bases for J; bases not matched to a gene: 6. The CDR3 loop reads CASSLPDRAMNTEAFF. The DNA of the CDR3 is TGTGCCAGCAGCTTACCCGACAGGGCGATGAACACTGAAGCTTTCTTT.

The chain has TRBV29-1 and TRBJ2-7; D is uncertain. In germline, CDR1 is SQVTM, CDR2 ANQGSEA. The length of the CDR3 is 13 residues. The V end was cut by 4 bases, the J end by 4 bases, with 14 bases between. This CDR3 is CSVGSAQLYEQYF. In DNA form, the CDR3 reads TGCAGCGTTGGGTCCGCACAGCTATACGAGCAGTACTTC.

The sample holds one count of this clone. The chain couples TRBV5-1 to TRBJ1-4, with D possibly being TRBD1 (5 bases). V shed 3 bases and J shed 3 bases, with 12 bases lying between them. CDR1 is SGHRS and CDR2 is YFSETQ in the germline V gene. The CDR3 sequence is 15 residues long. The CDR3 DNA reads as TGCGCCAGCAGCTGGGGGAGGGATCCTAATGAAAAACTGTTTTTT. Its translation: CASSWGRDPNEKLFF.

This chain connects TRBV19 to TRBJ1-1, with no clear D. CDR3 length: 15 amino acids. Germline loops: CDR1 LNHDA, CDR2 SQIVND (reference sequence). V was clipped by 3 bases and J by 5 bases, with 16 bases between them. CDR3 DNA sequence: TGTGCCAGTAGTATCCTAACTGGGAAAGGAACTGAAGCTTTCTTT. It translates to CASSILTGKGTEAFF.

The chain has TRBV2 and TRBJ2-3; possible D gene TRBD2, 5 bases. There are 13 residues in the CDR3. V was pared by 4 bases and J by 0 bases, with 5 bases between. CDR1 and CDR2 from the germline V gene are SNHLY and FYNNEI. The CDR3 sequence: CASSGTSTDTQYF. CDR3 bases: TGTGCCAGCAGTGGGACTAGCACAGATACGCAGTATTTT.

The chain is built from TRBV19 and TRBJ2-1; the match to TRBD1 covers 9 bases. Germline assignment: CDR1 LNHDA and CDR2 SQIVND (reference sequence). The CDR3 extends over 14 amino acids. After removal of 8 bases from V and 2 bases from J, the junction contained 4 bases not matched to a gene. The CDR3 protein is CASLQGAAYNEQFF. CDR3 DNA: TGTGCCAGTTTACAGGGGGCTGCCTACAATGAGCAGTTCTTC.

The chain employs TRBV18 and TRBJ2-7, with a weak D call TRBD2 (6 bases). CDR3 length: 16 residues. CDR1 and CDR2 from the germline V gene are KGHSH and LQKENI. V was shortened by 1 base and J by 6 bases, with 19 bases between the two germline ends. The CDR3 coding sequence is TGTGCCAGCTCACCACTGGAGGGCCTTCTTCACCCCGAGCAGTACTTC. Protein sequence: CASSPLEGLLHPEQYF. Filled out from reference TRBV18 and TRBJ2-7, the complete variable domain reads NAGVMQNPRHLVRRRGQEARLRCSPMKGHSHVYWYRQLPEEGLKFMVYLQKENIIDESGMPKERFSAEFPKEGPSILRIQQVVRGDSAAYFCASSPLEGLLHPEQYFGPGTRLTVT.

Concerning this clone: Compared with germline, one end of the junction differs, possibly owing to a read error. V usage is TRBV5-1 and J usage is TRBJ2-1, with D possibly TRBD1 on 6 matching bases. This CDR3 region has 15 residues. Germline assignment: CDR1 SGHRS and CDR2 YFSETQ. This CDR3 is CASSLDRVSHNEQFF. The CDR3 DNA reads as TGCGCCAGCAGCTTGGACAGGGTCTCCCACAATGAGCAGTTCTTC.

The chain employs TRBV2 and TRBJ1-6, with 7 bases lining up with TRBD1. From germline, CDR1 is SNHLY and CDR2 FYNNEI. V trimming: 5 bases; J trimming: 8 bases; junction bases outside the gene matches: 9. The CDR3 extends over 15 amino acids. The CDR3 sequence: CASSQDPGGDSPLHF. CDR3 sequence (DNA): TGTGCCAGCAGTCAAGACCCAGGGGGGGATTCACCCCTCCACTTT.

V usage is TRBV28 and J usage is TRBJ2-7; D is unresolved. The CDR3 totals 14 residues. V was cut by 7 bases and J by 2 bases, with 15 bases left in between. Germline V gene data show CDR1 as MDHEN and CDR2 as SYDVKM. The DNA for the CDR3 is TGTGCCAGCAACCCGCTGGGTTTAGCCTACGAGCAGTACTTC. Translated, it gives CASNPLGLAYEQYF.

The rearrangement links TRBV6-1 to TRBJ2-7, with 7 bases aligning to TRBD1. J gave up 5 bases and V 3 bases, and 10 bases lay outside the gene matches. Germline V CDR1 and CDR2: MNHNS, SASEGT. This CDR3 comprises 15 residues. The CDR3 bases are TGTGCCAGCAGTGAGAATATAGGGGGCGTCGACGAGCAGTACTTC. It is translated as CASSENIGGVDEQYF.

CDR3 residues: CASSERGTGGAQPQHF. DNA for the CDR3: TGTGCCAGCAGTGAACGGGGGACAGGGGGCGCGCAGCCCCAGCATTTT. The chain employs TRBV2 and TRBJ1-5, with 12 positions matching TRBD1. The V segment lost 2 bases and the J segment 7 bases; nucleotides outside the gene matches: 6. The CDR3 is made up of 16 amino acids. Germline V lookup: CDR1 SNHLY, CDR2 FYNNEI.

The rearrangement joins TRBV6-1 to TRBJ2-3; TRBD1 is a possible D gene (7 bases). Trimming stripped 1 base from V and 6 bases from J, with 14 bases between. The CDR3 contains 15 residues. Germline V gene sequence: CDR1 MNHNS, CDR2 SASEGT. The CDR3 is CASSEEGAGMDTQYF. The DNA of the CDR3 is TGTGCCAGCAGTGAAGAGGGGGCGGGGATGGATACGCAGTATTTT.

The rearrangement links TRBV27 to TRBJ1-2, with 7 bases matching TRBD1. This CDR3 comprises 16 residues. From germline, CDR1 is MNHEY and CDR2 SMNVEV (reference sequence). V was pared by 0 bases and J by 0 bases, with 4 bases of the junction left unmatched. The CDR3 bases are TGTGCCAGCAGTTTATCGGTTGACAGGGCTAACTATGGCTACACCTTC. Translated, it gives CASSLSVDRANYGYTF.

The rearrangement links TRBV19 to TRBJ2-2; D perhaps matches TRBD1 (6 bases). CDR1 is LNHDA, CDR2 SQIVND, per germline (reference sequence). CDR3 length: 15 amino acids. The V end lost 7 bases, the J end lost 0 bases, and 12 bases lay between the germline ends. For the CDR3, the DNA is TGTGCCAGTACACCCGGGACATCGAACACCGGGGAGCTGTTTTTT. Its translation: CASTPGTSNTGELFF.

This clone was seen only a few times. The V and J genes are TRBV7-2 and TRBJ1-5; 9 bases agree with TRBD1. The V gene's germline CDR1 is SGHTA and CDR2 FQGNSA. J was trimmed by 16 bases and V by 4 bases; bases with no gene match: 5. The CDR3 extends over 11 amino acids. The CDR3 region has the DNA TGTGCCAGCAGCTCAAAGGGACAGGGACATTTT. It encodes CASSSKGQGHF. Full variable domain (outside the CDR3, taken from reference TRBV7-2 and TRBJ1-5): GAGVSQSPSNKVTEKGKDVELRCDPISGHTALYWYRQSLGQGLEFLIYFQGNSAPDKSGLPSDRFSAERTGGSVSTLTIQRTQQEDSAVYLCASSSKGQGHFGDGTRLSIL.

The chain recombines TRBV6-1 with TRBJ2-7; D perhaps matches TRBD1 (7 bases). With 8 bases removed from V and 3 bases from J, the gap between germline ends came to 17 bases. Germline lookup yields CDR1 MNHNS and CDR2 SASEGT. The length of the CDR3 is 14 residues. CDR3 residues: CASGTDRASYEQYF. CDR3 DNA sequence: TGTGCCAGCGGGACTGACAGGGCCAGCTACGAGCAGTACTTC.

The V and J genes are TRBV28 and TRBJ2-3, with 11 bases identical to TRBD2. The CDR3 contains 15 residues. Germline V gene data show CDR1 as MDHEN and CDR2 as SYDVKM. Trimming cost V 6 bases and J 0 bases; bases outside gene matches: 2. CDR3 protein: CASSRTSGSTDTQYF. In DNA, the CDR3 is TGTGCCAGCAGCCGGACTAGCGGGAGCACAGATACGCAGTATTTT.

The chain's CDR3 is CASSFSMRDTQYF. CDR3 DNA sequence: TGTGCCAGCAGCTTTAGTATGCGGGATACGCAGTATTTT. The chain links TRBV7-8 to TRBJ2-3; D gene ambiguous. CDR3 size: 13 residues. V was trimmed by 3 bases and J by 6 bases, leaving 10 bases between them. Per the germline V gene, CDR1 is SGHVS and CDR2 is FQNEAQ.